This entry features one T cell receptor (beta chain) sequence. Its cognate antigen has yet to be identified. The record has no base qualities; no much larger clone is one base away. This specimen belongs to a study of shared clonotypes between healthy human individuals (TCRdb year 2020). For context, the study as a whole: The cohort included a few men and a couple of women between 18 and 49 years of age. For each donor, three plates each were used for CD4 naive and CD4 memory, two plates were used for CD8 naive, and one plate was used for CD8 memory. Blood TCR repertoires of five healthy adults were deeply sequenced to estimate repertoire size and the extent of clonotype sharing between individuals. Libraries were prepared and TCR repertoires were sequenced by different laboratories using diverse techniques, in order to increase sequencing depth and limit assay-specific biases. Per donor, leukapheresis produced somewhere between about 0.85 and 8.9 billion PBMCs.

Overall study outcomes, separate from this receptor: Sampling was restricted to blood, and TCR repertoires in tissue are likely to differ from TCR repertoires in blood. Because the study included only a small number of donors, the genetic and exposure-history diversity represented was limited. Estimated clonotype richness was generally larger for naive than for memory subsets. Compared with non-shared clonotypes, clonotypes shared by all four sorted-subset donors had higher generation probabilities. Sharing across four donors was observed for about 5% of naive CD4, over 3% of naive CD8, around 2.5% of memory CD4, and about 0.4% of memory CD8 clonotypes. Pairwise subsampling led to the expectation that sequencing depth would affect the degree of clonotype sharing among donors. Rarefaction of sorted-subset datasets indicated incomplete sequencing despite the large sequencing depth.

Sequences MGHDK (CDR1) and SYGVNS (CDR2) are obtained from the germline V gene. From the cysteine through the phenylalanine, the CDR3 covers 13 amino acids. Just CDR3 DNA is preserved here, 39 bases in frame from base 1. CD8 naive samples consisted of CD45RO-negative cells that were positively selected for CCR7, yielding a CD45RA+CCR7+ population without TemRA cells. Donors were healthy HIV-negative adults with no recently reported acute infections or vaccinations. All donors were Caucasian adults living in Nashville, Tennessee, USA. Blood was collected by leukapheresis, and PBMCs were isolated by Ficoll-Histopaque density gradient centrifugation and then cryopreserved in liquid nitrogen vapor phase. Analytical flow cytometry was used to check the purity and quantity of each magnetically sorted T cell population. From each sorted fraction, genomic DNA was isolated and quantified by UV absorbance on a Nanodrop 2000c.

Using the deep immunoSEQ assay, TCR CDR3 regions were amplified from genomic DNA by multiplex PCR. Genomic DNA extracted from each cell subset was distributed evenly over all wells of several immunoSEQ 96-well plates, and each plate served as one replicate. For sorted subsets, each replicate PCR was loaded with 200 ng genomic DNA, equivalent to 30,000 or so T cell genomes. Purified libraries were measured with a Qubit 3.0 fluorometer, size-checked on a Bioanalyzer 2100, and measured again with the KAPA Library Quantification kit. Each immunoSEQ 96-well plate was sequenced on its own single-read 150-cycle Illumina NextSeq 550 flow cell. On the authors' methods: Because the immunoSEQ output held only junctional sequences and lacked quality scores, the filtering could not match the filtering applied to full-length reads. To assign V/J genes and CDR3, sequences were annotated using PyIR, a Python wrapper for IgBLAST v1.9, with IMGT germline references. Reads with weak V/J assignments (E-value above 1e-6), missing CDR3, stop codons, out-of-frame junctions, or ambiguous translated residues were removed. A V3J clonotype was defined by an identical inferred V gene, J gene, and CDR3 amino acid sequence. Percentage overlap between repertoires was calculated by dividing the number of shared unique clonotypes by the size of the smaller repertoire. Richness of each repertoire was evaluated using RTK rarefaction, the Chao1 estimator, and Recon v2.1 estimates of unobserved clonotypes. Generation probabilities were computed with OLGA for all TCRbeta clonotypes obtained by the gDNA method from four donors. The source is immuneACCESS, and TCRdb retained only in-frame sequences with V and J called. Part of the clones is not carried over; for the studies checked, unresolved V genes explain less than half of this, and the remainder is unexplained. For V, J and clone size, that table is used; D and trimming come from the DNA. The sample table shows some 2,000,000 clones, and approximately 94% are seen once. The top ten clonotypes cover 0.9% to 1.3% of the sample.

This receptor chain uses TRBV25-1 and TRBJ2-5, with the D assignment possibly TRBD1 or TRBD2, given 5 matching bases for each. The last part of the DNA fits TRBJ2-7 better; the J call may be wrong. Sample: naive CD8+ T cells sorted from blood. Read against the paper, the sample's cell subset or site label means: CD45RA+CCR7+. The clonotype comes from a man aged 18 to 35 in good health. In nucleotides, the sequence is TGTGCCACCCGGACTGACAGAACCTACGAGCAGTACTTC. Its translation reads: CATRTDRTYEQYF.